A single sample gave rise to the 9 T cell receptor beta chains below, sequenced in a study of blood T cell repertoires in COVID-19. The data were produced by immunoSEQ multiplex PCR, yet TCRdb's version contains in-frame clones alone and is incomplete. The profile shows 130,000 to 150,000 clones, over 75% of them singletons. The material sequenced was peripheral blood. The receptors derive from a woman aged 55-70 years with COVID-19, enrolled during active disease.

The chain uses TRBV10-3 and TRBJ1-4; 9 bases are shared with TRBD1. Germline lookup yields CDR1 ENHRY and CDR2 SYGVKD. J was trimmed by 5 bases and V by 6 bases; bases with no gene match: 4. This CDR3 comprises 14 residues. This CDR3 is CAISRQGGNEKLFF. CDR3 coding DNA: TGTGCCATCAGCAGACAGGGGGGAAATGAAAAACTGTTTTTT.

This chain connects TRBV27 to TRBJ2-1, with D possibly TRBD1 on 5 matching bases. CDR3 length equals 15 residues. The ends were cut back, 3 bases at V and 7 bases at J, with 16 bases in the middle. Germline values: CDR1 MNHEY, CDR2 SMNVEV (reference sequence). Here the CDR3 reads CASSFRGSMVNEQFF. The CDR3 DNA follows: TGTGCCAGCAGTTTTAGGGGTAGCATGGTGAATGAGCAGTTCTTC.

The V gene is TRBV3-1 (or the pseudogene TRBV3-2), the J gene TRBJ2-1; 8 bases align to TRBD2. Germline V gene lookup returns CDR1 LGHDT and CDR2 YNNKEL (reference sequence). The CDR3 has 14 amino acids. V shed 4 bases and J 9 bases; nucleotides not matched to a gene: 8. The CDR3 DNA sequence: TGTGCCAGCAGCCTCGGGACTAGGGGAGGTGAGCAGTTCTTC. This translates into CASSLGTRGGEQFF.

Here the CDR3 reads CASSLGQPSNGYTF. CDR3 nucleotides: TGCGCCAGCAGCTTGGGACAGCCCTCTAATGGCTACACCTTC. The chain is built from TRBV5-1 and TRBJ1-2; perhaps TRBD1 as D (5 bases). The CDR3 extends over 14 amino acids. The V gene's germline CDR1 is SGHRS and CDR2 YFSETQ. Trimming took 0 bases from V and 6 from J, leaving 12 bases between them.

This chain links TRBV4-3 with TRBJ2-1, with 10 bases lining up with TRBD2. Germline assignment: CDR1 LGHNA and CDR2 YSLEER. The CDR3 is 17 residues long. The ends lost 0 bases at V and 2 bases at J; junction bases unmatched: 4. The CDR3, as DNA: TGCGCCAGCAGCCAAGAGGGTAGCGGGGGGACCTACAATGAGCAGTTCTTC. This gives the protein CASSQEGSGGTYNEQFF.

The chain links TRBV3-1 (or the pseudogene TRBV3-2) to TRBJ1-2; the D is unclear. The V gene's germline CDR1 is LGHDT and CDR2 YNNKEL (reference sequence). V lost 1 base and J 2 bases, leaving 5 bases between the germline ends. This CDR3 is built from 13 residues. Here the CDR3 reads CASSQGGNYGYTF. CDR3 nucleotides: TGTGCCAGCAGCCAAGGAGGGAACTATGGCTACACCTTC.

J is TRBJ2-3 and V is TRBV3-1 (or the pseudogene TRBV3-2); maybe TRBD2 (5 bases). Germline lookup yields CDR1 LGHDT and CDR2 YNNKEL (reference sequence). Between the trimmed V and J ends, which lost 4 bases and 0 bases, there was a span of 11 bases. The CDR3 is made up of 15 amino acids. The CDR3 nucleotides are TGTGCCAGCAGCCTCAAAACGGGGAGCACAGATACGCAGTATTTT. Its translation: CASSLKTGSTDTQYF.

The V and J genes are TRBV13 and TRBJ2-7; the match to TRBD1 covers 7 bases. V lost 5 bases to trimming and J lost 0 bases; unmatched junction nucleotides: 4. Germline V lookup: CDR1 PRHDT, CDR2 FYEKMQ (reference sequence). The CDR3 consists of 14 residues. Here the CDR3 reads CASSGTASSYEQYF. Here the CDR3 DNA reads TGTGCCAGCAGCGGGACAGCGAGCTCCTACGAGCAGTACTTC.

CDR3 in amino acids: CASSQVRSQGGQPQHF. The CDR3 DNA reads as TGTGCCAGCAGCCAAGTCCGGTCGCAGGGTGGTCAGCCCCAGCATTTT. The V gene is TRBV4-2, the J gene TRBJ1-5, with D possibly being TRBD1 (5 bases). V lost 1 base and J 6 bases, leaving 16 bases between the germline ends. The CDR3 has 16 residues. In germline, CDR1 is LGHNA, CDR2 YNFKEQ.